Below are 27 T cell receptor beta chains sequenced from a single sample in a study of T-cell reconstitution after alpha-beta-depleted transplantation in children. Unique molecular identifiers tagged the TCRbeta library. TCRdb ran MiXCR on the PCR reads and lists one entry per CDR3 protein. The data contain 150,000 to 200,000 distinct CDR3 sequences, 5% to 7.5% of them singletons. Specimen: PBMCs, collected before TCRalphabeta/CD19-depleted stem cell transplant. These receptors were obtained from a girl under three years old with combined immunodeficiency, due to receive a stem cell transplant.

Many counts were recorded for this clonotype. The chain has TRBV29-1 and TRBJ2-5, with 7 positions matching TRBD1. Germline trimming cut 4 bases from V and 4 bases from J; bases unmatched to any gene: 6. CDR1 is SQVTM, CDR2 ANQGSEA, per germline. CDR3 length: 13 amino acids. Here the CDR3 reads CSVAGQNSETQYF. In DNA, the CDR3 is TGCAGCGTTGCGGGACAGAACTCAGAGACCCAGTACTTC.

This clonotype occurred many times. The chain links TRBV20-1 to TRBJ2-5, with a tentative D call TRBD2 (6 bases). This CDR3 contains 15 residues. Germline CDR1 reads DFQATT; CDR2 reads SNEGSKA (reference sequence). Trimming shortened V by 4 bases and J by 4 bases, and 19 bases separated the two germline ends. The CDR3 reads CSATMGGKVRETQYF. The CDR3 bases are TGCAGTGCTACTATGGGCGGGAAGGTACGAGAGACCCAGTACTTC.

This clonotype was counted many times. The CDR3, as DNA: TGCAGCGTTGTGGGACTAGCGGTTCAAGAGACCCAGTACTTC. Translation: CSVVGLAVQETQYF. This chain uses TRBV29-1 with TRBJ2-5; 11 bases fit TRBD2. CDR3 size: 14 residues. Looked up from germline, CDR1 is SQVTM and CDR2 is ANQGSEA. J was trimmed by 2 bases and V by 4 bases; bases with no gene match: 3.

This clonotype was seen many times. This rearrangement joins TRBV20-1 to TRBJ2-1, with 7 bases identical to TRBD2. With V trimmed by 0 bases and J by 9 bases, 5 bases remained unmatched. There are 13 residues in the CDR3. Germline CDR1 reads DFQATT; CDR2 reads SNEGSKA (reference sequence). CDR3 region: CSARDRTRGEQFF. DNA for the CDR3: TGCAGTGCTAGAGATAGGACTAGGGGTGAGCAGTTCTTC.

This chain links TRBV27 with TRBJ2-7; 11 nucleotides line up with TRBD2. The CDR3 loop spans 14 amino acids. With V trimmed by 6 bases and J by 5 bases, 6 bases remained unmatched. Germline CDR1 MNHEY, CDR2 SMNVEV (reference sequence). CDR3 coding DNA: TGTGCCAGCAGCCGACTAGCGGGAACCAACGAGCAGTACTTC. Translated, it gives CASSRLAGTNEQYF.

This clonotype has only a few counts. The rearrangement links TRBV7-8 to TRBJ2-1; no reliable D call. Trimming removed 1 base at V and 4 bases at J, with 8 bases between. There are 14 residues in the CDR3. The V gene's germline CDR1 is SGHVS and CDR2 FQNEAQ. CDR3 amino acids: CASSLVADYNEQFF. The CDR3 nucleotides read TGTGCCAGCAGCTTAGTTGCTGATTACAATGAGCAGTTCTTC.

The CDR3 DNA is TGTGCCAGCAGCTTCCCGGTAGGGGTCGATGAGCAGTTCTTC. Translating it yields CASSFPVGVDEQFF. The chain uses TRBV5-5 and TRBJ2-1; D possibly corresponds to TRBD1 (5 bases). Germline V gives CDR1 SGHKS, CDR2 YYEKEE (reference sequence). V lost 2 bases and J 8 bases, leaving 14 bases between the germline ends. The CDR3 is made up of 14 amino acids.

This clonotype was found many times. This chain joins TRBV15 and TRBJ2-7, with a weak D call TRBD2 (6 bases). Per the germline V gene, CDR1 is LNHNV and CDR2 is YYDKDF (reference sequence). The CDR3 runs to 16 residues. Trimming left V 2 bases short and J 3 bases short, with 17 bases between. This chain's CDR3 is CATSRWDSAGDYEQYF. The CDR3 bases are TGTGCCACCAGCAGATGGGACTCTGCTGGGGACTACGAGCAGTACTTC.

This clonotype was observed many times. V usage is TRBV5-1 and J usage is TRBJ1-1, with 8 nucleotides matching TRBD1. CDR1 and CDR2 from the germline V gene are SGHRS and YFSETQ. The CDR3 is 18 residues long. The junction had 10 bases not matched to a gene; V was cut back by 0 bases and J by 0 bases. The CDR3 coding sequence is TGCGCCAGCAGCTTGGACCCAGGGGGCGGTTTCATGAACACTGAAGCTTTCTTT. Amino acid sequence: CASSLDPGGGFMNTEAFF.

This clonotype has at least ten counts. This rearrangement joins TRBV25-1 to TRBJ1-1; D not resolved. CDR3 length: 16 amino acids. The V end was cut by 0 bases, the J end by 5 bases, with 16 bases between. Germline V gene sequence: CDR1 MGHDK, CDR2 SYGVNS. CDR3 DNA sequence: TGTGCCAGCAGTGAATATTTGAAGCCGAGTGAAACTGAAGCTTTCTTT. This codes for CASSEYLKPSETEAFF.

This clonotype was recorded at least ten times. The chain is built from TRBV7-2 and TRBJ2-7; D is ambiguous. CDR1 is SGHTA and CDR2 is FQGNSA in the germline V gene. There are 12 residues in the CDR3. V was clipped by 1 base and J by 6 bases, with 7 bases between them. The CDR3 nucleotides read TGTGCCAGCAGCTTAGAAAGGGCCGAGCAGTACTTC. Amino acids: CASSLERAEQYF. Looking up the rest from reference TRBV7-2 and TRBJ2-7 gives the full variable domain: GAGVSQSPSNKVTEKGKDVELRCDPISGHTALYWYRQSLGQGLEFLIYFQGNSAPDKSGLPSDRFSAERTGGSVSTLTIQRTQQEDSAVYLCASSLERAEQYFGPGTRLTVT.

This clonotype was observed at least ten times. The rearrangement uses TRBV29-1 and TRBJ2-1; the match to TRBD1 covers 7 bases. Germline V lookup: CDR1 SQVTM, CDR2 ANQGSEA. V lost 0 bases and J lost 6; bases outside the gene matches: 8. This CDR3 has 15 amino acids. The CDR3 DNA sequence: TGCAGCGTTGAAGATAGTAGGGGGCGAACCAATGAGCAGTTCTTC. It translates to CSVEDSRGRTNEQFF.

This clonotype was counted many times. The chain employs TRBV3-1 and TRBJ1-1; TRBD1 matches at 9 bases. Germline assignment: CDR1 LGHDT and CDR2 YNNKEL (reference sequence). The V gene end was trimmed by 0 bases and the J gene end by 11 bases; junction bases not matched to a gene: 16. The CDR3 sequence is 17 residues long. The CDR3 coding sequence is TGTGCCAGCAGCCAAGATCGGAGGTTTATAGGACAGGGGCAGGCTTTCTTT. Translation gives CASSQDRRFIGQGQAFF. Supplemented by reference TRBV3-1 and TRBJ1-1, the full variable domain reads DTAVSQTPKYLVTQMGNDKSIKCEQNLGHDTMYWYKQDSKKFLKIMFSYNNKELIINETVPNRFSPKSPDKAHLNLHINSLELGDSAVYFCASSQDRRFIGQGQAFFGQGTRLTVV.

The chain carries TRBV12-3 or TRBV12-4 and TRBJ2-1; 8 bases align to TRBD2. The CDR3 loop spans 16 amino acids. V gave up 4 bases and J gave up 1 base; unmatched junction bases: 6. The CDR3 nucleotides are TGTGCCAGCAGTTCAGGAAGCGGGAGTTCCTACAATGAGCAGTTCTTC. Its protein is CASSSGSGSSYNEQFF.

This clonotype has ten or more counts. CDR3 DNA: TGCAGTGCTAGCCCCCACACCGGGGAGCTGTTTTTT. It yields the protein CSASPHTGELFF. V and J are TRBV20-1 and TRBJ2-2; D gene unclear. Germline V gene sequence: CDR1 DFQATT, CDR2 SNEGSKA (reference sequence). This CDR3 is 12 amino acids long. Trimming took 3 bases from V and 3 from J, leaving 5 bases between them.

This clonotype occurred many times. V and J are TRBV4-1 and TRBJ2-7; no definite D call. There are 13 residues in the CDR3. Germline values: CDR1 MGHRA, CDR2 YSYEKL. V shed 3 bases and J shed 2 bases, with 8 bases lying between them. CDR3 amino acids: CASSHGPAYEQYF. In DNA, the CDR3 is TGCGCCAGCAGCCACGGCCCAGCCTACGAGCAGTACTTC.

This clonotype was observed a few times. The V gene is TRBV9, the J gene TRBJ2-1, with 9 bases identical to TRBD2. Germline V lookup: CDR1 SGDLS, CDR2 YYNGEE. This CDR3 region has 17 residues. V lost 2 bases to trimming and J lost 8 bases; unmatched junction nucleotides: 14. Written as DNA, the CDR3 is TGTGCCAGCAGCGTCTCAGGCGTGGGACTAGCCCGCGATGAGCAGTTCTTC. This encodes CASSVSGVGLARDEQFF.

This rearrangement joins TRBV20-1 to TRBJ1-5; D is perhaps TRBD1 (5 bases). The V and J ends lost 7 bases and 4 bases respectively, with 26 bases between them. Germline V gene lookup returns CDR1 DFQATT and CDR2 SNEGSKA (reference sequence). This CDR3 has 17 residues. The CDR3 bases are TGCAGTGTACCACTTCGCCCTGACAGCGGCCAAAATCAGCCCCAGCATTTT. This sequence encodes CSVPLRPDSGQNQPQHF.

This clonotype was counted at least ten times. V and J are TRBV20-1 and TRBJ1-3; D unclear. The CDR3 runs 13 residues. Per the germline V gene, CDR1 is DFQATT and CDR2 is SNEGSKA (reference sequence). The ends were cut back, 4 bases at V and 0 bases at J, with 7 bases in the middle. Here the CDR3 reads CSAIWLSGNTIYF. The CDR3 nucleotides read TGCAGTGCTATATGGCTCTCTGGAAACACCATATATTTT.

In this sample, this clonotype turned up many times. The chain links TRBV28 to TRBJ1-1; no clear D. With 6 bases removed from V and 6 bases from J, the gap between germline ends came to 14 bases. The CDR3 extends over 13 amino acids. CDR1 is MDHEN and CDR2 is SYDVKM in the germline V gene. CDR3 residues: CASREELGAEAFF. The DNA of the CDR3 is TGTGCCAGCAGAGAGGAACTCGGGGCTGAAGCTTTCTTT.

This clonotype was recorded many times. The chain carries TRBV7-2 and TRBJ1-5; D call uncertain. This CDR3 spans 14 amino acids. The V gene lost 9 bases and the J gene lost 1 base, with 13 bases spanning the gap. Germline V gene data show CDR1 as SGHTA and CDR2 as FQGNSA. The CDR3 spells CASGGTGSNQPQHF. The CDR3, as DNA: TGTGCCAGTGGCGGAACGGGGAGCAATCAGCCCCAGCATTTT.

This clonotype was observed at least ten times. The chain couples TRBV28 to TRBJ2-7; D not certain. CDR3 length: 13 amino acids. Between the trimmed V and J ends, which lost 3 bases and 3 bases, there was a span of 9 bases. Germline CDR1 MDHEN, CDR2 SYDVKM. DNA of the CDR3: TGTGCCAGCAGTTTCACTCACCTCTACGAGCAGTACTTC. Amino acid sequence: CASSFTHLYEQYF.

CDR3 DNA sequence: TGTGCCAGCAGCTTAGCTGGGACAGGGGGATACGGAGGCTACGAGCAGTACTTC. This sequence encodes CASSLAGTGGYGGYEQYF. The chain joins TRBV7-2 to TRBJ2-7, with TRBD1 identical over 11 bases. V lost 0 bases, J lost 3 bases, and 10 bases stayed unmatched. CDR1 SGHTA and CDR2 FQGNSA come from the germline V gene. This CDR3 comprises 18 residues.

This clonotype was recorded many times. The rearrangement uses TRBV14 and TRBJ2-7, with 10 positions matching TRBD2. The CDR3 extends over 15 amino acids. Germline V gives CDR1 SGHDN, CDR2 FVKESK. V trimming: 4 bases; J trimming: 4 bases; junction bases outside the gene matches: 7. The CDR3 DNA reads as TGTGCCAGCAGCCGAGCGGGAGGGCCTCTTTACGAGCAGTACTTC. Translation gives CASSRAGGPLYEQYF.

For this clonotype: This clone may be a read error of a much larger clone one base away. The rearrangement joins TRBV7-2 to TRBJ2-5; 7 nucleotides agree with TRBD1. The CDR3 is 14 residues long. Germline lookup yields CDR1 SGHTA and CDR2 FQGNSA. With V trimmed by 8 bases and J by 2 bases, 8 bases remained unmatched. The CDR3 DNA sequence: TGTGCCAGCTGCATTAGGGGGCTACAAGAGACCCAGTACTTC. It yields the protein CASCIRGLQETQYF.

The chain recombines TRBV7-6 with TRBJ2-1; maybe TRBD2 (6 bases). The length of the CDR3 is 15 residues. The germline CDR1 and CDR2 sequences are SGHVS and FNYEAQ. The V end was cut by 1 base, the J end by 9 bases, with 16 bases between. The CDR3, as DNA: TGTGCCAGCAGCTTAGAACTGCGGGACTGGGGTGAGCAGTTCTTC. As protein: CASSLELRDWGEQFF.

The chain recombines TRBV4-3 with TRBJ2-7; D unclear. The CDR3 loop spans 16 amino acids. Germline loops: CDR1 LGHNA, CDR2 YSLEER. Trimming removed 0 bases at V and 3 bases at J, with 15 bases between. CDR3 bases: TGCGCCAGCAGCCAAGATCTATTGGCATACCACTACGAGCAGTACTTC. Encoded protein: CASSQDLLAYHYEQYF.